These 25 T cell receptor beta chains originate from one sample sequenced in a study of Graves' ophthalmopathy and Graves' hyperthyroidism. Researchers took RNA transcripts and amplified TCR beta CDR3 regions from them. HTBI-primed first-round RT-PCR preceded second-round multiplex PCR. TCRdb reprocessed the multiplex PCR reads with MiXCR, giving one entry per CDR3 protein. The sample has some 390,000 distinct CDR3 sequences, around 16% seen once. Material: peripheral blood. The receptors were gathered from a woman under 30 with Graves' ophthalmopathy.

The table lists this clonotype with many counts. The chain employs TRBV7-8 and TRBJ2-6, with a weak D call TRBD2 (5 bases). CDR3 size: 16 residues. Between the trimmed V and J ends, which lost 1 base and 7 bases, there was a span of 14 bases. Looked up from germline, CDR1 is SGHVS and CDR2 is FQNEAQ. CDR3 coding DNA: TGTGCCAGCAGCTTAGGGAGGACCCTTGGAGCCAACGTCCTGACTTTC. Residues: CASSLGRTLGANVLTF.

This clonotype was seen more than once but under ten times. The J gene is TRBJ1-1, the V gene TRBV12-3 or TRBV12-4, with a weak D call TRBD1 (5 bases). The V and J ends lost 4 bases and 4 bases respectively, with 13 bases between them. This CDR3 has 14 amino acids. The CDR3 DNA reads as TGTGCCAGCAGTTACTCGTGGAGGGGCACTGAAGCTTTCTTT. This sequence encodes CASSYSWRGTEAFF.

This clonotype was recorded many times. The chain carries TRBV6-1 and TRBJ1-6; unclear D gene. Per germline, CDR1 MNHNS and CDR2 SASEGT. CDR3 size: 14 residues. V was trimmed by 5 bases and J by 10 bases, leaving 15 bases between them. The CDR3 here is CASSRDGPRSPLHF. CDR3 in DNA: TGTGCCAGCAGTCGCGACGGTCCACGGTCACCCCTCCACTTT.

This clonotype was counted ten times or more. The chain combines TRBV25-1 with TRBJ2-6; 7 bases map to TRBD2. V lost 2 bases and J lost 0; bases outside the gene matches: 4. CDR1 and CDR2 (germline): MGHDK, SYGVNS. CDR3 size: 17 residues. The CDR3 sequence is CASSEQAGDSGANVLTF. CDR3 nucleotide sequence: TGTGCCAGCAGTGAACAGGCGGGGGACTCTGGGGCCAACGTCCTGACTTTC.

The sample holds many counts of this clonotype. V is TRBV10-2 and J is TRBJ2-5; 14 bases agree with TRBD2. The CDR3 covers 15 residues. Germline values: CDR1 WSHSY, CDR2 SAAADI. The V segment lost 8 bases and the J segment 0 bases; nucleotides outside the gene matches: 2. The chain's CDR3 is CASRTSGGNQETQYF. CDR3 bases: TGCGCCAGCCGGACTAGCGGGGGGAACCAAGAGACCCAGTACTTC.

This clonotype occurred many times. The chain has TRBV9 and TRBJ2-5, with TRBD2 as a possible D gene (7 bases). The CDR3 consists of 16 residues. Germline CDR1 and CDR2: SGDLS and YYNGEE. V was trimmed by 3 bases and J by 5 bases, leaving 20 bases between them. The CDR3 bases are TGTGCCAGCAGCGCTGGGGCGGGGGCGGTTGGGGAGACCCAGTACTTC. Translation gives CASSAGAGAVGETQYF.

Ten or more counts support this clonotype. The chain recombines TRBV5-1 with TRBJ1-1; TRBD1 matches at 11 bases. Germline V gene lookup returns CDR1 SGHRS and CDR2 YFSETQ. The CDR3 runs 16 residues. With V trimmed by 0 bases and J by 5 bases, 6 bases remained unmatched. The CDR3 DNA follows: TGCGCCAGCAGCTTGGTCGGACAGGGGGCATCAACTGAAGCTTTCTTT. Protein sequence: CASSLVGQGASTEAFF.

This clonotype was observed many times. The chain links TRBV28 to TRBJ2-5; 9 bases line up with TRBD2. The trim removed 5 bases at V and 9 bases at J, leaving 16 bases unmatched. The germline V gene has CDR1 MDHEN and CDR2 SYDVKM. The length of the CDR3 is 16 residues. The CDR3 DNA reads TGTGCCAGCAGTAAGACCGGGACTAGCCTTGGGAGTCCCCAGTACTTC. Its protein is CASSKTGTSLGSPQYF.

This clonotype was observed many times. The CDR3 DNA follows: TGCGCCAGCAAACTAGCGGGGGGGACCTACGAGCAGTACTTC. It codes for CASKLAGGTYEQYF. This sequence joins TRBV10-2 and TRBJ2-7; 13 bases are shared with TRBD2. This CDR3 contains 14 residues. The V segment lost 7 bases and the J segment 2 bases; nucleotides outside the gene matches: 2. In germline, CDR1 is WSHSY, CDR2 SAAADI.

The chain joins TRBV20-1 to TRBJ2-7; 10 bases agree with TRBD2. V lost 6 bases to trimming and J lost 5 bases; unmatched junction nucleotides: 10. There are 14 residues in the CDR3. In germline, CDR1 is DFQATT, CDR2 SNEGSKA (reference sequence). CDR3 nucleotide sequence: TGCAGTGCGGGACGACTAGCGGGCCCCGACGAGCAGTACTTC. Residues: CSAGRLAGPDEQYF.

This clonotype was found many times. This chain uses TRBV12-5 with TRBJ1-1; tentatively, D is TRBD1 (6 bases). The V and J ends lost 7 bases and 10 bases respectively, with 16 bases between them. This CDR3 has 12 amino acids. Germline CDR1 reads LGHNT; CDR2 reads FRNRAP. The CDR3 protein is CASVLRTGLAFF. CDR3 coding DNA: TGTGCTAGTGTCCTCCGCACAGGGCTAGCTTTCTTT.

There are many counts of this clonotype. This rearrangement joins TRBV7-3 to TRBJ2-2; the D gene could be TRBD1 or TRBD2 (6 bases each). V was shortened by 7 bases and J by 4 bases, with 19 bases between the two germline ends. The germline V gene has CDR1 SGHTA and CDR2 FQGTGA. The length of the CDR3 is 16 residues. This CDR3 reads CASTQEGESVTGELFF. As DNA, the CDR3 is TGTGCCAGCACCCAGGAGGGGGAGAGCGTCACCGGGGAGCTGTTTTTT.

This clonotype was detected ten times or more. The chain has TRBV11-2 and TRBJ2-5, with 12 bases lining up with TRBD1. CDR1 and CDR2 (germline): SGHAT, FQNNGV. The CDR3 has 16 amino acids. V lost 4 bases and J lost 5; bases outside the gene matches: 8. For the CDR3, the DNA is TGTGCCAGCAGCTCCCGGGACAGGGGGCGCCTTGAGACCCAGTACTTC. It codes for CASSSRDRGRLETQYF.

This clonotype was counted many times. The chain uses TRBV5-1 and TRBJ2-7; 7 bases match TRBD1. The CDR3 is 13 residues long. After removal of 5 bases from V and 2 bases from J, the junction contained 4 bases not matched to a gene. CDR1 and CDR2 from the germline V gene are SGHRS and YFSETQ. Here the CDR3 DNA reads TGCGCCAGCAGACAGGGGTCCGCCTACGAGCAGTACTTC. It translates to CASRQGSAYEQYF.

This clonotype was seen ten or more times. The chain links TRBV7-2 to TRBJ1-2, with D perhaps TRBD1 (5 bases). Trimming took off 1 base at V and 3 bases at J, with 12 bases between the two ends. Germline CDR1 reads SGHTA; CDR2 reads FQGNSA. This CDR3 contains 15 residues. CDR3 sequence reads: CASSLVGGKDYGYTF. The DNA for the CDR3 is TGTGCCAGCAGCTTAGTCGGGGGAAAAGACTATGGCTACACCTTC.

This clonotype has at least ten counts. A junction boundary mismatches the germline segment, possibly from a read error. The rearrangement links TRBV11-2 to TRBJ1-3, with D unresolved. From germline, CDR1 is SGHAT and CDR2 FQNNGV. The CDR3 consists of 16 residues. In DNA form, the CDR3 reads TGTGCCAGCAGCCCACCGGGGATATCGGCTGGAAGCACCATATATTTT. The encoded protein is CASSPPGISAGSTIYF.

The V call is TRBV12-3 or TRBV12-4, the J call TRBJ2-5; D remains unclear. This CDR3 spans 12 amino acids. Trimming left V 6 bases short and J 4 bases short, with 9 bases between. Here the CDR3 reads CASSPPVETQYF. The CDR3 region has the DNA TGTGCCAGCAGCCCCCCGGTAGAGACCCAGTACTTC.

The chain employs TRBV24-1 and TRBJ1-2, with D possibly matching TRBD1 (6 bases). V was shortened by 4 bases and J by 7 bases, with 15 bases between the two germline ends. The length of the CDR3 is 14 residues. Germline CDR1 and CDR2: KGHDR and SFDVKD. CDR3 nucleotides: TGTGCCACCAGTGACACGGGGGCTGGCCGTGGCTACACCTTC. Its translation is CATSDTGAGRGYTF.

At least ten counts were recorded for this clonotype. The rearrangement links TRBV27 to TRBJ2-7, with 8 bases matching TRBD1. This CDR3 comprises 15 residues. V gave up 3 bases and J gave up 6 bases; unmatched junction bases: 10. Looked up from germline, CDR1 is MNHEY and CDR2 is SMNVEV (reference sequence). CDR3 coding DNA: TGTGCCAGCAGTTTTGACCCGGGACAGGAGTCCGAGCAGTACTTC. Amino acids: CASSFDPGQESEQYF.

This clonotype was seen repeatedly, ten times or more. The V gene is TRBV28, the J gene TRBJ1-1, with TRBD1 identical over 8 bases. The CDR3 covers 16 residues. Germline values: CDR1 MDHEN, CDR2 SYDVKM. V lost 3 bases, J lost 1 base, and 7 bases stayed unmatched. The chain's CDR3 is CASSFPRGHGNTEAFF. In nucleotides, the CDR3 is TGTGCCAGCAGTTTCCCCAGGGGGCACGGGAACACTGAAGCTTTCTTT.

Here the CDR3 DNA reads TGTGCCACCAGCAGGGGGGCGGAGACCCAGTACTTC. This sequence encodes CATSRGAETQYF. V and J are TRBV15 and TRBJ2-5, with a weak D call TRBD1 (6 bases). Trimming took 3 bases from V and 5 from J, leaving 7 bases between them. The germline V gene encodes CDR1 LNHNV and CDR2 YYDKDF (reference sequence). CDR3 length equals 12 residues.

The chain joins TRBV26 to TRBJ2-7; the table assigns TRBD1, which was not confirmed against the DNA. TRBV26 is marked as a pseudogene. This CDR3 spans 13 amino acids. This CDR3 is CASSFGLSDEQYF. The CDR3 DNA follows: TGTGCCAGCAGCTTTGGACTGTCTGACGAGCAGTACTTC.

This clonotype was found a few times. The V call is TRBV28, the J call TRBJ2-7, with 13 bases fitting TRBD2. Germline-derived CDR1 and CDR2 are MDHEN and SYDVKM. The CDR3 has 15 residues. The junction had 6 bases not matched to a gene; V was cut back by 6 bases and J by 4 bases. CDR3 protein: CASSQGLAGPYEQYF. The CDR3 DNA reads TGTGCCAGCAGCCAGGGACTAGCGGGACCATACGAGCAGTACTTC.

This chain connects TRBV20-1 to TRBJ2-7; 11 nucleotides line up with TRBD2. Germline CDR1 and CDR2: DFQATT and SNEGSKA (reference sequence). Losses at the gene ends were 3 bases for V and 3 bases for J; bases not matched to a gene: 7. CDR3 size: 15 residues. CDR3 in amino acids: CSASTGTSGIYEQYF. The CDR3 DNA sequence: TGCAGTGCTAGCACCGGGACTAGCGGTATCTACGAGCAGTACTTC.

Many counts were recorded for this clonotype. This CDR3 is CSVDEGVRTEGYTF. CDR3 DNA: TGCAGCGTTGACGAAGGGGTCAGGACGGAGGGCTACACCTTC. The chain recombines TRBV29-1 with TRBJ1-2, with D possibly TRBD1 on 5 matching bases. This CDR3 is 14 amino acids long. Germline CDR1 reads SQVTM; CDR2 reads ANQGSEA. V was shortened by 3 bases and J by 8 bases, with 19 bases between the two germline ends.